The T cell receptor beta chain described here comes from a study of T cells in localized non-small cell lung cancer. Study findings and constraints: Sequence data derive from only one tumor region, so heterogeneity remains possible.

Method: immunoSEQ multiplex PCR; TCRdb's copy keeps in-frame clones and lacks some. The profile shows approximately 60,000 clones, roughly 90% of them singletons. Comment on this clone: Its cognate antigen is unknown.

The CDR3 runs to 17 residues. V was pared by 5 bases and J by 2 bases, with 12 bases of the junction left unmatched. CDR1 is SGHVS and CDR2 is FQNEAQ in the germline V gene. The receptor's source is a woman aged 35-75 years with stage I lung adenocarcinoma. The chain uses TRBV7-8 and TRBJ2-7; 10 bases align to TRBD1. The sequencing used peripheral blood, collected before any cancer treatment. CDR3 residues: CASSPGWGQGITYEQYF. The CDR3 region has the DNA TGTGCCAGCAGCCCGGGGTGGGGACAGGGGATTACCTACGAGCAGTACTTC.